The 30 T cell receptor beta chains reported below all come from one sample, sequenced in a study of vaccination and CD4 T cells after COVID-19. Oncomine TCR Beta short-read sequencing was applied to DNA from cultured CD4+ T cells. A single record per CDR3 protein comes from TCRdb applying MiXCR to the PCR reads. The profile shows around 15,000 distinct CDR3 sequences, under 55% of them singletons. For these TCRs, the target antigens are not known. Time point noted: late sampling 161 to 241 days after vaccination in a few convalescent patients. Specified treatment: approximately nine-day PBMC culture with coronavirus spike peptide pools or control peptides (ViraFEST assay). Sequences were derived from CD4+ T cells from blood, cultured in vitro, sampled about 7 months after SARS-CoV-2 vaccination. The receptor source for this set is a human donor who had recovered from COVID-19.

This chain joins TRBV7-3 and TRBJ1-1; possible D gene TRBD1, 5 bases. In germline, CDR1 is SGHTA, CDR2 FQGTGA. The CDR3 sequence is 15 residues long. Trimming removed 2 bases at V and 6 bases at J, with 16 bases between. CDR3 region: CASSLSGVGGSEAFF. The DNA for the CDR3 is TGTGCCAGCAGCTTATCCGGGGTCGGGGGGTCTGAAGCTTTCTTT.

The chain employs TRBV30 and TRBJ1-2, with a weak D call TRBD1 (6 bases). The CDR3 is 13 amino acids. From germline, CDR1 is GTSNPN and CDR2 SVGIG (reference sequence). V was cut by 4 bases and J by 11 bases, with 20 bases left in between. The CDR3 DNA reads TGTGCCTGGACGCCCGGACCGGGACATCATTACACCTTC. It encodes CAWTPGPGHHYTF.

V is TRBV24-1 and J is TRBJ2-5; the D is unclear. Germline CDR1 reads KGHDR; CDR2 reads SFDVKD. The V and J ends lost 2 bases and 5 bases respectively, with 11 bases between them. The CDR3 spans 14 residues. DNA of the CDR3: TGTGCCACCAGTGATTCCCCCAGACCGGAGACCCAGTACTTC. It is translated as CATSDSPRPETQYF.

This sequence joins TRBV20-1 and TRBJ1-5; 7 bases are shared with TRBD1. Germline assignment: CDR1 DFQATT and CDR2 SNEGSKA (reference sequence). Trimming at V came to 5 bases and at J to 3 bases, leaving 10 bases not matched to a gene. The CDR3 covers 15 residues. CDR3 residues: CSAPSVTGDNQPQHF. The CDR3 DNA reads as TGCAGTGCTCCATCAGTTACAGGGGACAATCAGCCCCAGCATTTT.

The chain links TRBV28 to TRBJ2-3; D ambiguous. Per the germline V gene, CDR1 is MDHEN and CDR2 is SYDVKM. CDR3 size: 13 residues. V lost 7 bases and J 3 bases, leaving 11 bases between the germline ends. CDR3 DNA: TGTGCCAGCAACTCAGACCCGACAGATACGCAGTATTTT. Residues: CASNSDPTDTQYF.

In this sample, this clonotype turned up a few times. The CDR3 loop reads CASSPQGTANEKLFF. The CDR3 DNA follows: TGTGCCAGCAGCCCCCAAGGGACCGCAAACGAAAAACTGTTTTTT. The genes are TRBV7-8 and TRBJ1-4; a weak D match, TRBD1 (5 bases). CDR3 length: 15 amino acids. Germline V lookup: CDR1 SGHVS, CDR2 FQNEAQ. V was cut by 5 bases and J by 8 bases, with 18 bases left in between.

The chain links TRBV5-4 to TRBJ2-1; 14 positions match TRBD2. CDR1 is SGHNT and CDR2 is YYREEE in the germline V gene (reference sequence). CDR3 size: 16 residues. The V segment lost 4 bases and the J segment 4 bases; nucleotides outside the gene matches: 4. For the CDR3, the DNA is TGTGCCAGCAGCCTTCGGACTAGCGGGGGGTACAATGAGCAGTTCTTC. It encodes CASSLRTSGGYNEQFF. The variable domain in full, completed from reference TRBV5-4 and TRBJ2-1, reads ETGVTQSPTHLIKTRGQQVTLRCSSQSGHNTVSWYQQALGQGPQFIFQYYREEENGRGNFPPRFSGLQFPNYSSELNVNALELDDSALYLCASSLRTSGGYNEQFFGPGTRLTVL.

Within the sample, this clonotype is medium-sized. This chain joins TRBV7-2 and TRBJ2-5; D gene ambiguous. V was pared by 1 base and J by 2 bases, with 8 bases between. CDR1 is SGHTA and CDR2 is FQGNSA in the germline V gene. This CDR3 is built from 14 residues. The CDR3 spells CASSLVAAQETQYF. CDR3 DNA sequence: TGTGCCAGCAGCTTAGTAGCAGCTCAAGAGACCCAGTACTTC. The whole variable domain, filled in from reference TRBV7-2 and TRBJ2-5, reads GAGVSQSPSNKVTEKGKDVELRCDPISGHTALYWYRQSLGQGLEFLIYFQGNSAPDKSGLPSDRFSAERTGGSVSTLTIQRTQQEDSAVYLCASSLVAAQETQYFGPGTRLLVL.

This chain uses TRBV6-2 or TRBV6-3 with TRBJ1-5, with D tentatively TRBD1 (5 bases). Trimming removed 6 bases from V and 7 bases from J, with 19 bases in between. Germline loops: CDR1 MNHEY, CDR2 SVGEGT. This CDR3 comprises 15 residues. The CDR3 DNA reads TGTGCCAGCAGCCCCCTCGGGCGGGGGGAACAGCCCCAGCATTTT. Translated, it gives CASSPLGRGEQPQHF.

The chain employs TRBV4-3 and TRBJ2-7, with a weak D call TRBD2 (5 bases). Trimming stripped 1 base from V and 4 bases from J, with 14 bases between. The CDR3 is 15 residues long. In germline, CDR1 is LGHNA, CDR2 YSLEER. The CDR3 bases are TGCGCCAGCAGCCAAGTCGCGGGTGGGTTTTACGAGCAGTACTTC. Encoded protein: CASSQVAGGFYEQYF.

J is TRBJ2-5 and V is TRBV6-1; 12 bases align to TRBD2. CDR1 is MNHNS, CDR2 SASEGT, per germline. This CDR3 contains 16 residues. The V segment lost 2 bases and the J segment 6 bases; nucleotides outside the gene matches: 7. The CDR3 region is CASSEPLAGGGKTQYF. In DNA form, the CDR3 reads TGTGCCAGCAGTGAACCGCTAGCGGGAGGGGGGAAGACCCAGTACTTC.

The CDR3 DNA reads TGCAGTGCTAGAGGGTCAAGCGGGAGTGCAGATACGCAGTATTTT. This translates into CSARGSSGSADTQYF. This chain connects TRBV20-1 to TRBJ2-3; 8 nucleotides align to TRBD2. The V gene's germline CDR1 is DFQATT and CDR2 SNEGSKA (reference sequence). The junction had 7 bases not matched to a gene; V was cut back by 1 base and J by 4 bases. The CDR3 totals 15 residues.

This clonotype was seen a handful of times. V is TRBV6-1 and J is TRBJ2-5, with 8 bases fitting TRBD1. The CDR3 sequence is 13 residues long. Unmatched junction bases numbered 4, after V lost 5 bases and J lost 5 bases. In germline, CDR1 is MNHNS, CDR2 SASEGT. In nucleotides, the CDR3 is TGTGCCAGCAGTCCGGACAGGGCTGAGACCCAGTACTTC. Its protein is CASSPDRAETQYF.

The chain is built from TRBV19 and TRBJ1-6; 7 bases agree with TRBD1. In germline, CDR1 is LNHDA, CDR2 SQIVND (reference sequence). V shed 11 bases and J 2 bases; nucleotides not matched to a gene: 6. There are 14 residues in the CDR3. CDR3 sequence reads: CAGYRGPYNSPLHF. The CDR3 DNA is TGTGCCGGATACAGGGGACCCTATAATTCACCCCTCCACTTT.

The table lists this clonotype with a few counts. The CDR3 bases are TGTGCCAGCAGTTCGGACAGGGACGGAAACACCATATATTTT. Amino acids: CASSSDRDGNTIYF. The chain joins TRBV7-9 to TRBJ1-3; 8 nucleotides align to TRBD1. The CDR3 covers 14 residues. With V trimmed by 6 bases and J by 4 bases, 5 bases remained unmatched. Germline assignment: CDR1 SEHNR and CDR2 FQNEAQ (reference sequence).

The rearrangement links TRBV20-1 to TRBJ2-5; 7 nucleotides agree with TRBD1. With 6 bases clipped from V and 3 bases from J, the junction kept 7 bases outside the gene matches. This CDR3 has 13 amino acids. The germline CDR1 and CDR2 sequences are DFQATT and SNEGSKA (reference sequence). CDR3 sequence (DNA): TGCAGTGCAGTAACAGGGGCGAAAGAGACCCAGTACTTC. This gives the protein CSAVTGAKETQYF.

Here the CDR3 reads CSARDRRPNYGYTF. Here the CDR3 DNA reads TGCAGTGCTAGAGATCGGAGGCCGAACTATGGCTACACCTTC. The chain couples TRBV20-1 to TRBJ1-2; D not certain. Per the germline V gene, CDR1 is DFQATT and CDR2 is SNEGSKA (reference sequence). This CDR3 is 14 amino acids long. V was clipped by 0 bases and J by 2 bases, with 10 bases between them.

This clonotype has only a few counts. V is TRBV15 and J is TRBJ1-6; possibly TRBD1 for D (5 bases). Between the trimmed V and J ends, which lost 0 bases and 9 bases, there was a span of 12 bases. Per germline, CDR1 LNHNV and CDR2 YYDKDF (reference sequence). This CDR3 is 15 amino acids long. CDR3 residues: CATSRDFAGTSPLHF. The CDR3 DNA reads as TGTGCCACCAGCAGAGATTTTGCGGGGACTTCACCCCTCCACTTT.

This clonotype came up a few times. The chain couples TRBV7-2 to TRBJ2-3; 8 bases map to TRBD2. Germline CDR1 SGHTA, CDR2 FQGNSA. The CDR3 has 14 residues. The V and J ends lost 5 bases and 9 bases, in that order; junction bases with no gene match: 10. The CDR3 nucleotides are TGTGCCAGCAGCCCCCAGACTAGCGTTCAGACGCAGTATTTT. The encoded protein is CASSPQTSVQTQYF. Drawing the rest from reference TRBV7-2 and TRBJ2-3, the complete variable domain is GAGVSQSPSNKVTEKGKDVELRCDPISGHTALYWYRQSLGQGLEFLIYFQGNSAPDKSGLPSDRFSAERTGGSVSTLTIQRTQQEDSAVYLCASSPQTSVQTQYFGPGTRLTVL.

This chain connects TRBV27 to TRBJ2-7; D ambiguous. CDR3 length: 13 amino acids. V was cut by 0 bases and J by 4 bases, with 7 bases left in between. The germline V gene has CDR1 MNHEY and CDR2 SMNVEV (reference sequence). The CDR3 loop reads CASSLSVGYEQYF. The CDR3 DNA reads TGTGCCAGCAGTTTATCGGTGGGTTACGAGCAGTACTTC.

A few counts support this clonotype. The rearrangement uses TRBV7-9 and TRBJ2-7; 8 nucleotides align to TRBD1. The junction had 7 bases not matched to a gene; V was cut back by 5 bases and J by 1 base. The CDR3 spans 15 residues. CDR1 SEHNR and CDR2 FQNEAQ come from the germline V gene (reference sequence). CDR3 loop: CASSPGTGVSYEQYF. As DNA, the CDR3 is TGTGCCAGCAGCCCCGGGACAGGCGTTTCCTACGAGCAGTACTTC. Supplemented by reference TRBV7-9 and TRBJ2-7, the full variable domain reads DTGVSQNPRHKITKRGQNVTFRCDPISEHNRLYWYRQTLGQGPEFLTYFQNEAQLEKSRLLSDRFSAERPKGSFSTLEIQRTEQGDSAMYLCASSPGTGVSYEQYFGPGTRLTVT.

The CDR3 spells CASSLGGNTEAFF. For the CDR3, the DNA is TGCGCCAGCAGCTTGGGGGGGAACACTGAAGCTTTCTTT. The rearrangement uses TRBV5-1 and TRBJ1-1; unclear D gene. Germline V CDR1 and CDR2: SGHRS, YFSETQ. CDR3 size: 13 residues. The V end lost 0 bases, the J end lost 1 base, and 4 bases lay between the germline ends. Combining the CDR3 with reference TRBV5-1 and TRBJ1-1 gives the whole variable domain KAGVTQTPRYLIKTRGQQVTLSCSPISGHRSVSWYQQTPGQGLQFLFEYFSETQRNKGNFPGRFSGRQFSNSRSEMNVSTLELGDSALYLCASSLGGNTEAFFGQGTRLTVV.

In this sample, this clonotype turned up a few times. J is TRBJ2-4 and V is TRBV7-2; 7 bases match TRBD1. V was pared by 4 bases and J by 13 bases, with 13 bases of the junction left unmatched. The germline V gene encodes CDR1 SGHTA and CDR2 FQGNSA. The CDR3 has 14 amino acids. The CDR3 loop is CASSSYRDSPIQYF. CDR3 sequence (DNA): TGTGCCAGCAGCTCATACCGGGACAGCCCCATCCAGTACTTC.

This sequence joins TRBV19 and TRBJ2-5; D ambiguous. The germline V and J ends were trimmed by 2 bases and 3 bases, with 13 bases remaining between them. The CDR3 loop spans 15 amino acids. CDR1 LNHDA and CDR2 SQIVND come from the germline V gene (reference sequence). The DNA for the CDR3 is TGTGCCAGTAGTATAACTCCCCCGCCTAAAGAGACCCAGTACTTC. Its protein is CASSITPPPKETQYF. The full variable domain, its missing parts supplied by reference TRBV19 and TRBJ2-5, is DGGITQSPKYLFRKEGQNVTLSCEQNLNHDAMYWYRQDPGQGLRLIYYSQIVNDFQKGDIAEGYSVSREKKESFPLTVTSAQKNPTAFYLCASSITPPPKETQYFGPGTRLLVL.

The chain is built from TRBV4-2 and TRBJ2-7; D may be TRBD1 or TRBD2 (5 bases each). Trimming removed 2 bases at V and 1 base at J, with 12 bases between. Germline CDR1 reads LGHNA; CDR2 reads YNFKEQ. This CDR3 is built from 15 residues. The CDR3 loop reads CASSQTAGTSYEQYF. As DNA, the CDR3 is TGTGCCAGCAGCCAAACAGCCGGGACGTCCTACGAGCAGTACTTC.

A few counts support this clonotype. V gene TRBV15 combines with J gene TRBJ1-1; D might be TRBD1 (5 bases). CDR3 size: 15 residues. CDR1 is LNHNV and CDR2 is YYDKDF in the germline V gene (reference sequence). V shed 0 bases and J shed 3 bases, with 11 bases lying between them. CDR3 region: CATSRDAAGDTEAFF. CDR3 DNA sequence: TGTGCCACCAGCAGAGATGCAGCGGGGGACACTGAAGCTTTCTTT.

V usage is TRBV6-5 and J usage is TRBJ2-1; 9 bases agree with TRBD2. The CDR3 contains 15 residues. Germline lookup yields CDR1 MNHEY and CDR2 SVGAGI. V shed 3 bases and J 6 bases; nucleotides not matched to a gene: 6. The CDR3 nucleotides are TGTGCCAGCAGTTATGGGCTAGCGGGGTCCAATGAGCAGTTCTTC. The encoded protein is CASSYGLAGSNEQFF.

In this sample, this clonotype turned up a few times. DNA of the CDR3: TGTGCCAGCAGGGTTAACTATGGCTACACCTTC. This encodes CASRVNYGYTF. The genes are TRBV6-1 and TRBJ1-2; no reliable D call. Trimming took off 6 bases at V and 1 base at J, with 3 bases between the two ends. Germline lookup yields CDR1 MNHNS and CDR2 SASEGT. There are 11 residues in the CDR3.

This clonotype has more than one count but fewer than ten. The chain carries TRBV7-9 and TRBJ1-6, with 8 nucleotides matching TRBD1. CDR3 size: 13 residues. The germline gives CDR1 SEHNR, CDR2 FQNEAQ (reference sequence). Germline trimming cut 4 bases from V and 11 bases from J; bases unmatched to any gene: 4. Here the CDR3 DNA reads TGTGCCAGCAGCTCGACAGGGGAGGCACCCCTCCACTTT. It encodes CASSSTGEAPLHF.

The chain uses TRBV20-1 and TRBJ2-5, with 9 bases lining up with TRBD2. The CDR3 is 15 amino acids. The junction had 12 bases not matched to a gene; V was cut back by 5 bases and J by 5 bases. From germline, CDR1 is DFQATT and CDR2 SNEGSKA (reference sequence). The CDR3: CSAQLVGTSRETQYF. The CDR3 DNA reads as TGCAGTGCTCAGCTAGTGGGGACTAGCAGGGAGACCCAGTACTTC.